A single sample is the source of the 9 T cell receptor beta chains below, sequenced in a study of T-cell reconstitution after alpha-beta-depleted transplantation in children. Using unique molecular identifiers, the investigators prepared the TCRbeta library. TCRdb itself ran the PCR reads through MiXCR, one entry per CDR3 protein. The repertoire has fewer than 550,000 distinct CDR3 sequences, 11% of them found once; the top ten carry 14%. Material: PBMCs, mostly from graft donor cells, obtained 180 days after TCRalphabeta/CD19-depleted stem cell transplant. The receptors come from a female patient aged 2-10 years who had a stem cell transplant for aplastic anemia, so the T cells may come from the graft donor.

The chain links TRBV3-1 to TRBJ2-3, with TRBD2 identical over 11 bases. This CDR3 has 15 amino acids. Per germline, CDR1 LGHDT and CDR2 YNNKEL (reference sequence). V lost 2 bases, J lost 6 bases, and 4 bases stayed unmatched. The CDR3 DNA reads TGTGCCAGCAGCCAACCGGGACTAGCGGAGGATACGCAGTATTTT. Amino acid sequence: CASSQPGLAEDTQYF.

The chain links TRBV5-1 to TRBJ2-1; weak D call: TRBD2 (5 bases). The germline V gene has CDR1 SGHRS and CDR2 YFSETQ. The CDR3 sequence is 15 residues long. V was trimmed by 0 bases and J by 8 bases, leaving 15 bases between them. The CDR3 reads CASSLADGVLYEQFF. The CDR3 coding sequence is TGCGCCAGCAGCTTGGCGGACGGGGTATTGTATGAGCAGTTCTTC.

The gene calls are TRBV28 and TRBJ2-2; D possibly matches TRBD1 or TRBD2 (5 bases each). V was shortened by 4 bases and J by 5 bases, with 14 bases between the two germline ends. This CDR3 is 15 amino acids long. The germline gives CDR1 MDHEN, CDR2 SYDVKM. The chain's CDR3 is CASSSVGEGTGELFF. As DNA, the CDR3 is TGTGCCAGCAGTTCCGTGGGAGAGGGGACCGGGGAGCTGTTTTTT.

This clonotype was seen many times. The rearrangement links TRBV5-1 to TRBJ2-1, with 10 bases matching TRBD1. V gave up 1 base and J gave up 4 bases; unmatched junction bases: 2. The CDR3 has 15 residues. Germline assignment: CDR1 SGHRS and CDR2 YFSETQ. The CDR3 DNA reads TGCGCCAGCAGCTTGAGACAGGGGGCTTACAATGAGCAGTTCTTC. This sequence encodes CASSLRQGAYNEQFF.

This clonotype has at least ten counts. The chain is built from TRBV29-1 and TRBJ1-1; 10 bases agree with TRBD1. V was clipped by 5 bases and J by 4 bases; unmatched bases: 16. The germline V gene encodes CDR1 SQVTM and CDR2 ANQGSEA. CDR3 size: 17 residues. The CDR3 DNA reads as TGCAGCGTTCCTCAGACAGGGGGCAATTGGGCGGTCACTGAAGCTTTCTTT. It yields the protein CSVPQTGGNWAVTEAFF.

This clonotype was seen only a few times. The chain carries TRBV19 and TRBJ1-3; the D is unclear. CDR3 size: 15 residues. Trimming cost V 3 bases and J 0 bases, with 9 bases left between them. Germline values: CDR1 LNHDA, CDR2 SQIVND (reference sequence). Here the CDR3 DNA reads TGTGCCAGTAGTATTCCTCCGTACTCTGGAAACACCATATATTTT. The encoded protein is CASSIPPYSGNTIYF.

V usage is TRBV6-1 and J usage is TRBJ2-1, with TRBD2 identical over 12 bases. The CDR3 length is 15 residues. The germline CDR1 and CDR2 sequences are MNHNS and SASEGT. V lost 6 bases and J lost 9; bases outside the gene matches: 9. CDR3: CASRFPSGRGGEQFF. As DNA, the CDR3 is TGTGCCAGCAGATTTCCTAGCGGGAGGGGGGGTGAGCAGTTCTTC.

The CDR3 coding sequence is TGTGCCAGCAGCCAGGGACACACAGGGACGAGGGGGCAGTACTTC. It yields the protein CASSQGHTGTRGQYF. The chain links TRBV4-2 to TRBJ2-7; D is perhaps TRBD1 (6 bases). CDR1 and CDR2 from the germline V gene are LGHNA and YNFKEQ. V was cut by 3 bases and J by 9 bases, with 21 bases left in between. The CDR3 has 15 amino acids.

The genes are TRBV12-3 or TRBV12-4 and TRBJ2-5; D gene uncertain. Deletions cut 3 bases from V and 2 bases from J, with 7 bases between. The CDR3 loop spans 13 amino acids. As DNA, the CDR3 is TGTGCCAGCAGTTTCTTACAGCAAGAGACCCAGTACTTC. Translation gives CASSFLQQETQYF.